This TCR beta chain emerged from a study of T cells after yellow fever vaccination. Template switching by 5'RACE produced TCR cDNA, adding a universal primer site and UMIs. TCRdb re-called the 5' RACE reads through MiXCR, storing one row per CDR3 protein. Of some 200,000 distinct CDR3 sequences in the sample, under 3.5% were seen once. The J segment lost 1 base and the V segment lost 6 bases, leaving 7 bases of the junction unmatched. This CDR3 is 16 amino acids long. The germline V gene encodes CDR1 SGHVS and CDR2 FNYEAQ. On this clonotype: Antigen unknown.

Findings of the study overall: Reappearance after the booster was seen for most primary-vaccination clones, at about 95% CD4 and 88% CD8.

This TCR was sampled from a man between 18 and 35 years old who received the YFV17D yellow fever vaccine. The chain has TRBV7-6 and TRBJ2-1, with TRBD1 matching over 9 bases. The starting material was CD4+ T cells sorted from PBMCs, obtained 10 days after the yellow fever booster vaccination. The CDR3 nucleotides are TGTGCCAGCAGTACCGGACAGGGGAAGTCCTACAATGAGCAGTTCTTC. It yields the protein CASSTGQGKSYNEQFF.